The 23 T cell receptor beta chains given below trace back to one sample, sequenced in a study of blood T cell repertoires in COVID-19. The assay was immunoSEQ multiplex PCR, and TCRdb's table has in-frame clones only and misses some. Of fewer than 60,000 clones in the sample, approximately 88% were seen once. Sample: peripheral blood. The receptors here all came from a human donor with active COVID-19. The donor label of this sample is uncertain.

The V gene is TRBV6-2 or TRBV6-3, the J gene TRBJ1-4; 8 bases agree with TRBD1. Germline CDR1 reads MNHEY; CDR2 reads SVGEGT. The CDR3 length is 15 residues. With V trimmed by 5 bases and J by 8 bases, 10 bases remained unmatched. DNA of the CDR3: TGTGCCAGCAGTCACCCGGGACAGGCACGCGAAAAACTGTTTTTT. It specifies CASSHPGQAREKLFF.

The CDR3 coding sequence is TGTGCCAGCAGACCGACTAGCGGGATCGACGAGCAGTACTTC. This gives the protein CASRPTSGIDEQYF. V is TRBV7-3 and J is TRBJ2-7, with TRBD2 matching 11 bases. The germline gives CDR1 SGHTA, CDR2 FQGTGA. The CDR3 has 14 residues. Losses at the gene ends were 6 bases for V and 5 bases for J; bases not matched to a gene: 6.

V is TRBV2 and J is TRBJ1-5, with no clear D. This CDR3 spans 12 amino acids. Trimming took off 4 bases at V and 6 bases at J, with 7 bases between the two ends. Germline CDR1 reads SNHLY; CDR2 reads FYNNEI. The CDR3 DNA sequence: TGTGCCAGCAGTGTCGCGGTTCAGCCCCAGCATTTT. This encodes CASSVAVQPQHF.

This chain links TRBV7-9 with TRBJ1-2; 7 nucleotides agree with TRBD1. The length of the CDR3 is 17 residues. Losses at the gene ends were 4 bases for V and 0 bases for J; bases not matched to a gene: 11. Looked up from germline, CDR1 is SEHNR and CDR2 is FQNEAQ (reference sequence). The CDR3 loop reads CASSYSRDRQANYGYTF. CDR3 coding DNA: TGTGCCAGCAGCTACTCCCGGGACAGACAAGCTAACTATGGCTACACCTTC.

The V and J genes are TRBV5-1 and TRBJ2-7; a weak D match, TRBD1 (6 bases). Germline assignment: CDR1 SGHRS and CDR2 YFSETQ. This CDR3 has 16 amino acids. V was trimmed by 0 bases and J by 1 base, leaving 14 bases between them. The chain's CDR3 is CASSLGGPHLSYEQYF. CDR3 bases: TGCGCCAGCAGCTTGGGGGGGCCCCACTTATCCTACGAGCAGTACTTC.

In nucleotides, the CDR3 is TGTGCCAGCAGCCACCTAACTAGCGGGGGGGAGCTGTTTTTT. As protein: CASSHLTSGGELFF. V is TRBV3-1 (or the pseudogene TRBV3-2) and J is TRBJ2-2; 9 nucleotides line up with TRBD2. The CDR3 length is 14 residues. Unmatched junction bases numbered 4, after V lost 3 bases and J lost 8 bases. Per germline, CDR1 LGHDT and CDR2 YNNKEL (reference sequence).

CDR3 sequence: CASSQDGLAGGYEQYF. Here the CDR3 DNA reads TGTGCCAGCAGCCAAGATGGACTAGCGGGAGGCTACGAGCAGTACTTC. The chain recombines TRBV4-2 with TRBJ2-7; 14 positions match TRBD2. The V segment lost 0 bases and the J segment 3 bases; nucleotides outside the gene matches: 1. The CDR3 runs to 16 residues. CDR1 LGHNA and CDR2 YNFKEQ come from the germline V gene.

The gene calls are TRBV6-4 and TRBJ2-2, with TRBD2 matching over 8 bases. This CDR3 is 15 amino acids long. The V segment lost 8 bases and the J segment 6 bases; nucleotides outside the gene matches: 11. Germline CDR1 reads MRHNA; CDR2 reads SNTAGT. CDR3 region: CASQSDGGASGELFF. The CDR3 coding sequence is TGTGCCAGCCAGTCGGACGGGGGGGCCTCCGGGGAGCTGTTTTTT.

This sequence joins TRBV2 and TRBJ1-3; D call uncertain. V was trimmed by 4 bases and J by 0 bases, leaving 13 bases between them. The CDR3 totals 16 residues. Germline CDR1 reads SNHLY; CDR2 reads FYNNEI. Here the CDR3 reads CASSGLNIASGNTIYF. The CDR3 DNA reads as TGTGCCAGCAGTGGCCTCAACATAGCCTCTGGAAACACCATATATTTT.

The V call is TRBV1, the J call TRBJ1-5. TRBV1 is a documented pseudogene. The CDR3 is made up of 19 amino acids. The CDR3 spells CTSSRGGCKWVGSNQPQHF. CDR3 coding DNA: TGCACCAGCAGCCGAGGTGGGTGTAAGTGGGTTGGTAGCAATCAGCCCCAGCATTTT.

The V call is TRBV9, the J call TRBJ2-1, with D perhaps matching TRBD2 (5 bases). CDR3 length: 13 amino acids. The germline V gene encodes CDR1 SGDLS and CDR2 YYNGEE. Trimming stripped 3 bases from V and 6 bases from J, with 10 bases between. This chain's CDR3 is CASSAQTINEQFF. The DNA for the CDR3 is TGTGCCAGCAGCGCCCAGACTATCAATGAGCAGTTCTTC. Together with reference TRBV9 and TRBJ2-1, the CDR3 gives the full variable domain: DSGVTQTPKHLITATGQRVTLRCSPRSGDLSVYWYQQSLDQGLQFLIQYYNGEERAKGNILERFSAQQFPDLHSELNLSSLELGDSALYFCASSAQTINEQFFGPGTRLTVL.

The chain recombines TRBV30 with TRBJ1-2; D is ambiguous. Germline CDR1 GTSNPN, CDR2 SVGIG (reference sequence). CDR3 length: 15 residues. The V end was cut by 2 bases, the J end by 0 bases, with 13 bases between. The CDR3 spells CAWSFGSGANYGYTF. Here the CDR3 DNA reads TGTGCCTGGAGTTTCGGTTCCGGTGCTAACTATGGCTACACCTTC.

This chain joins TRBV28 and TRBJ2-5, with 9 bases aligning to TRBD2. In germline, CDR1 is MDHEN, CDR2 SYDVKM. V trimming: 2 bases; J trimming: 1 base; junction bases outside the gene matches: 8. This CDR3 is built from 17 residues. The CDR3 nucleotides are TGTGCCAGCAGTTTACTTCGTCGCGGGAGGGCCCAAGAGACCCAGTACTTC. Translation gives CASSLLRRGRAQETQYF.

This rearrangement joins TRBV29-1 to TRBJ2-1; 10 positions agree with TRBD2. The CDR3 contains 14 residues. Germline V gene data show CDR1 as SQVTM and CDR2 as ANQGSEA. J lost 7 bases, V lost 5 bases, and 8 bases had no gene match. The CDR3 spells CSVQEREGRNEQFF. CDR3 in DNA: TGCAGCGTTCAGGAGCGGGAGGGTAGGAATGAGCAGTTCTTC.

CDR3 protein: CASRRDRGSNQPQHF. CDR3 nucleotide sequence: TGTGCCAGCAGGAGGGACAGGGGGAGCAATCAGCCCCAGCATTTT. The chain links TRBV2 to TRBJ1-5; TRBD1 matches 11 bases. With V trimmed by 6 bases and J by 1 base, 2 bases remained unmatched. The CDR3 is made up of 15 amino acids. Germline CDR1 and CDR2: SNHLY and FYNNEI.

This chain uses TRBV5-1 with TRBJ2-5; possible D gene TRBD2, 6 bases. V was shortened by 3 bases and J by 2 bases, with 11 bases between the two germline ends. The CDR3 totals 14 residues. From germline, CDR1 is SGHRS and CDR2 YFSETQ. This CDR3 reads CASSSGLLQETQYF. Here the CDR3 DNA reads TGCGCCAGCAGCTCCGGACTATTACAAGAGACCCAGTACTTC.

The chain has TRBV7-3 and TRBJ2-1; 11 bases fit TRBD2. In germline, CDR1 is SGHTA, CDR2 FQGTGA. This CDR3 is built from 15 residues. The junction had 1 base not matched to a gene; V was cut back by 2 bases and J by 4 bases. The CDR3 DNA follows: TGTGCCAGCAGCTTAGGGACTAGCGGATACAATGAGCAGTTCTTC. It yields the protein CASSLGTSGYNEQFF.

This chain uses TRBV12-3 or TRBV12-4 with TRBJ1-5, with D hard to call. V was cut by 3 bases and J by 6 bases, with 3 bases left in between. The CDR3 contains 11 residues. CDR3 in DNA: TGTGCCAGCAGTTTCAGTCAGCCCCAGCATTTT. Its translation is CASSFSQPQHF.

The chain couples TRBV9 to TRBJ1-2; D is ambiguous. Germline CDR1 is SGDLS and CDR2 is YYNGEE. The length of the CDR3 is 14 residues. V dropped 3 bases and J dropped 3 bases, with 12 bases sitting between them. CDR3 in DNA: TGTGCCAGCAGCGGGGGAGGTTTCGACTATGGCTACACCTTC. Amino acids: CASSGGGFDYGYTF. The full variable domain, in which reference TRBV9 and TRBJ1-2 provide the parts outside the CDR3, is DSGVTQTPKHLITATGQRVTLRCSPRSGDLSVYWYQQSLDQGLQFLIQYYNGEERAKGNILERFSAQQFPDLHSELNLSSLELGDSALYFCASSGGGFDYGYTFGSGTRLTVV.

CDR3 sequence (DNA): TGTGCCAGCAGCCAAGAGTACAATCAGCCCCAGCATTTT. It translates to CASSQEYNQPQHF. V and J are TRBV3-1 (or the pseudogene TRBV3-2) and TRBJ1-5; no clear D. V lost 0 bases and J 3 bases, leaving 3 bases between the germline ends. CDR3 size: 13 residues. CDR1 is LGHDT and CDR2 is YNNKEL in the germline V gene (reference sequence).

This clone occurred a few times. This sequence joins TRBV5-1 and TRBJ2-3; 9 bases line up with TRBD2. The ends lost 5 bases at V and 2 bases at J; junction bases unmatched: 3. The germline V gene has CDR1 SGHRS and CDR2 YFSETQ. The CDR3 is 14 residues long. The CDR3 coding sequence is TGCGCCAGCAGAGAGCGGGGGGACACAGATACGCAGTATTTT. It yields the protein CASRERGDTDTQYF.

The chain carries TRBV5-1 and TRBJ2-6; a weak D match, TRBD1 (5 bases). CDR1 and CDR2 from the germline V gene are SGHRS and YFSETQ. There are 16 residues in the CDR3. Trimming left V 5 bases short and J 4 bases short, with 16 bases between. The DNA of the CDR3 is TGCGCCAGCAGTAAGGACATACGATCGGGGGCCAACGTCCTGACTTTC. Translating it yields CASSKDIRSGANVLTF.

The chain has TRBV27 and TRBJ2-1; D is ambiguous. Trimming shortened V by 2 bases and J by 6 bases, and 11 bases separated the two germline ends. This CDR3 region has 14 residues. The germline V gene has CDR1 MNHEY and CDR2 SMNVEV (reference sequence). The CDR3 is CASSLIDSVNEQFF. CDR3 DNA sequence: TGTGCCAGCAGTTTAATCGACTCGGTCAATGAGCAGTTCTTC.